This T cell receptor beta chain was retrieved from a study of T cell responses to AZD1222 COVID-19 vaccine. Only a few counts were recorded for this clone. Its antigen is undetermined. General study points: Reports indicate that nearly half of spike-specific TCRs are directed at unmutated variant regions.

Some second doses came at about 4 weeks and others at about 12 weeks; these were pooled. This CDR3 comprises 13 residues. Between the trimmed V and J ends, which lost 0 bases and 5 bases, there was a span of 11 bases. CDR1 is GTSNPN, CDR2 SVGIG, per germline (reference sequence). Sequenced by immunoSEQ multiplex PCR; TCRdb stores in-frame clones only, minus some. The sample consists of approximately 74,000 clones, less than 85% of them appearing once. The sample was peripheral blood, taken 28 days after the second AZD1222 dose. The rearrangement links TRBV30 to TRBJ2-7, with a tentative D call TRBD1 (6 bases). The source is an adult who received the AZD1222 COVID-19 vaccine. The CDR3 loop is CAWSVGRGHEQYF. Written as DNA, the CDR3 is TGTGCCTGGAGTGTTGGCAGGGGCCACGAGCAGTACTTC.